These T cell receptor beta chains were read from a single sample in a study of cytomegalovirus exposure and HLA in healthy donors. Generated by immunoSEQ multiplex PCR, the TCRdb table keeps only in-frame clones and is missing some. Here the sample spans 150,000 to 200,000 clones, roughly 70% being singletons. Sequences were obtained from PBMCs. Receptors were obtained from a girl aged 5-17 years in good health and CMV-seronegative. The CDR3 runs from the conserved cysteine through the conserved F or W. Fields, in order: J gene, clone size, D gene, CDR3 length, V gene, CDR3 DNA, CDR3 protein. The D gene is left open where the match is weak. Size is omitted from some rows. Given values are once, few, many or a class for expanded clones.

TRBJ2-7 . . 15 TRBV5-1 TGCGCCAGCAGCTTGGCTCCGGGGGACTCCTACGAGCAGTACTTC CASSLAPGDSYEQYF
TRBJ1-6 few TRBD1 13 TRBV30 TGTGCCTGGATCCAGGGGGGAAAGTCACCCCTCCACTTT CAWIQGGKSPLHF
TRBJ1-4 once . 15 TRBV7-9 TGTGCCAGCAGCCCACTGACAGCAACTAATGAAAAACTGTTTTTT CASSPLTATNEKLFF
TRBJ2-7 . TRBD1 14 TRBV5-6 TGTGCCAGCAGCTCCGGGACAGGGCGGTACGAGCAGTACTTC CASSSGTGRYEQYF
TRBJ2-7 . TRBD1 14 TRBV5-1 TGCGCCAGCAGAGCCGGGACAGACGACTACGAGCAGTACTTC CASRAGTDDYEQYF
TRBJ1-6 . . 14 TRBV18 TGTGCCAGCTCACCAAAAGGGGCCGATTCACCCCTCCACTTT CASSPKGADSPLHF
TRBJ2-7 . TRBD1 18 TRBV7-9 TGTGCCAGCAGCTACGGCCCGGAGGACAGGGGGAACTCCTACGAGCAGTACTTC CASSYGPEDRGNSYEQYF
TRBJ2-1 . . 13 TRBV5-1 TGCGCCAGCAGCGGAATTAGGGGGGGGGTTTGGTTCTTC CASSGIRGGVWFF
TRBJ2-3 . . 14 TRBV7-8 TGTGCCAGCAGCTTAGAGCGGCATTCAGATACGCAGTATTTT CASSLERHSDTQYF
TRBJ1-3 . TRBD1 17 TRBV4-2 TGTGCCAGCAGCAACCTACCGGGACAGTCAGGGGAGAACACCATATATTTT CASSNLPGQSGENTIYF
TRBJ1-6 once . 15 TRBV2 TGTGCCAGCAGTCGGGACACCTCCTATAATTCACCCCTCCACTTT CASSRDTSYNSPLHF